Given below is one TCR beta chain in context. The antigen remains unidentified. The data were taken from a study of cytomegalovirus exposure and HLA in healthy donors. Study-level results: Analyzed later, association rates of TCRs varied across HLA loci, with DRB1 most and HLA-C fewest. The dataset shows that most TCR sequences were rare, while some public TCRs occurred in many donors. Accurate prediction of HLA-A and HLA-B alleles (for most subjects) was reportedly achieved from TCR beta sequences.

The PCR made use of 60 Vbeta and 13 Jbeta primers. Repertoires were generated with immunoSEQ multiplex PCR, while TCRdb's copy carries only in-frame clones and drops some. This table has about 200,000 clones, about two thirds appearing once. Trimming cost V 4 bases and J 7 bases; bases outside gene matches: 10. The CDR3 length is 16 residues. Germline CDR1 SGHAT, CDR2 FQNNGV. The gene calls are TRBV11-2 and TRBJ2-1; 10 bases are a match to TRBD1. The sequence came from a man between 40 and 49 years old in good health and CMV-seropositive. Sequenced sample: PBMCs. CDR3: CASSWDRGTEWNEQFF. DNA of the CDR3: TGTGCCAGCAGCTGGGACAGGGGCACAGAGTGGAATGAGCAGTTCTTC.